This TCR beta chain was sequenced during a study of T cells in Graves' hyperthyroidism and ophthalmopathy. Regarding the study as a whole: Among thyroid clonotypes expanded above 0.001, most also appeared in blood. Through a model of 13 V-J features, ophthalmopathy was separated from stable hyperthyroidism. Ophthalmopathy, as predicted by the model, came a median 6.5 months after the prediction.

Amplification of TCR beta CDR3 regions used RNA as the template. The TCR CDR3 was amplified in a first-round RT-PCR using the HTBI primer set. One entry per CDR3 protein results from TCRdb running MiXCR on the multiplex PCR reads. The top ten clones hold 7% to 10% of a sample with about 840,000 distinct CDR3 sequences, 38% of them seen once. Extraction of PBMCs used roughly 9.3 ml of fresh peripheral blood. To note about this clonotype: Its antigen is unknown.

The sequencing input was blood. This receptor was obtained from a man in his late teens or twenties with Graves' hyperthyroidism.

The CDR3, as DNA: TGTGCCAGCAGCCCTGTAGGGGGACGGTCCTACGAGCAGTACTTC. Amino acids: CASSPVGGRSYEQYF. The chain carries TRBV11-2 and TRBJ2-7; D might be TRBD1 (6 bases). This CDR3 is 15 amino acids long. Germline V CDR1 and CDR2: SGHAT, FQNNGV. Trimming cost V 5 bases and J 1 base, with 15 bases left between them.